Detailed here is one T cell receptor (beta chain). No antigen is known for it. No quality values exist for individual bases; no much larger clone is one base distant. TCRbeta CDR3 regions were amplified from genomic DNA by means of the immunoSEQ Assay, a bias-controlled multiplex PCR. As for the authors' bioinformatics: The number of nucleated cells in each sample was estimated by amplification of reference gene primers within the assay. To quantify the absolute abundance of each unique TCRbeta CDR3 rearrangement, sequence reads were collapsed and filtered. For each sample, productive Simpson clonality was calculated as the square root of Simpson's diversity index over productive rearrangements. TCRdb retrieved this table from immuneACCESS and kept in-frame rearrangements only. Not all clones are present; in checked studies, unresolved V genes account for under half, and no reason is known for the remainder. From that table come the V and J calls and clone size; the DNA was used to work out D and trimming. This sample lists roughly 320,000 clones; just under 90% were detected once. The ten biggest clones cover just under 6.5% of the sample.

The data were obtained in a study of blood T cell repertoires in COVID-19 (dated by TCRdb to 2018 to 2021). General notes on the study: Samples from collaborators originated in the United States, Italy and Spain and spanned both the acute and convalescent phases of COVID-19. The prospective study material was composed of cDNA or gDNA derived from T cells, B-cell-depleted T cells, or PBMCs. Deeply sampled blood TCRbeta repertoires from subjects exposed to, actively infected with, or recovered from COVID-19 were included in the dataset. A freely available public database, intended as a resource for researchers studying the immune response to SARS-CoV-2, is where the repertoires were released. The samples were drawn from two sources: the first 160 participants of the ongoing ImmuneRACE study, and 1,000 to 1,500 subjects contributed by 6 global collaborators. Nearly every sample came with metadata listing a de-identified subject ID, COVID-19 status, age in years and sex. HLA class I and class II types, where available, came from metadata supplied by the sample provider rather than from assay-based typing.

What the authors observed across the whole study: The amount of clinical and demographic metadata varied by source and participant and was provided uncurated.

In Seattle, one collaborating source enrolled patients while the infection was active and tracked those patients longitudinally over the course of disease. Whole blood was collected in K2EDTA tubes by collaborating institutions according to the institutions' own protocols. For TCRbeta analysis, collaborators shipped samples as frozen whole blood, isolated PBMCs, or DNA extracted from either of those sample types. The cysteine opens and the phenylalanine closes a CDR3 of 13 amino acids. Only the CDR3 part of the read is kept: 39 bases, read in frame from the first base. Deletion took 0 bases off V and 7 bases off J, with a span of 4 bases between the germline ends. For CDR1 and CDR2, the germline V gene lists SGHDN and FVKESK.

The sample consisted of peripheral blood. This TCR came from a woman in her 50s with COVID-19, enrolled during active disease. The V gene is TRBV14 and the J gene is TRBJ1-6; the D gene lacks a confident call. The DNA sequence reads TGTGCCAGCAGCCAAGACCCAAATTCACCCCTCCACTTT. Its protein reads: CASSQDPNSPLHF.